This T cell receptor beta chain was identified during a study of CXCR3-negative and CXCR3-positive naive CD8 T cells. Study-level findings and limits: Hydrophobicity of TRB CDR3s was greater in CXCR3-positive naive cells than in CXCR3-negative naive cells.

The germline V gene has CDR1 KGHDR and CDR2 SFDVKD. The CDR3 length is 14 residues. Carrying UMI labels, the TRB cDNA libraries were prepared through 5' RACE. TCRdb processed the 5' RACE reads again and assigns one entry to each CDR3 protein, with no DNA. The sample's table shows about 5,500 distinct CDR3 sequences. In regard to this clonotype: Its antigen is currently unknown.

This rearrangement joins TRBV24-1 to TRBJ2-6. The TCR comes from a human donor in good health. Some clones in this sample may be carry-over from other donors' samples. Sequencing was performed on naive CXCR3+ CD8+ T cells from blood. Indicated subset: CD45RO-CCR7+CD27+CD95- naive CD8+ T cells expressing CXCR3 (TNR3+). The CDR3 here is CAARRSSGANVLTF.